What follows are 30 T cell receptor beta chains derived from one specimen sequenced in a study of T cell clones after liver transplantation. Profiling relied on immunoSEQ multiplex PCR, and the TCRdb table lists in-frame clones only, not all of them. Among some 120,000 clones listed, around nine tenths were seen once. The source was CD4+ T cells from blood, collected 12 months after liver transplant. Source of these receptors: a human patient who received a liver transplant. Some T cells may arise from the graft donor.

Concerning this clone: The sample carries other DNA sequences with the same CDR3. The chain has TRBV9 and TRBJ2-3; D call uncertain. This CDR3 is 11 amino acids long. Between the trimmed V and J ends, which lost 2 bases and 6 bases, there was a span of 4 bases. Germline-derived CDR1 and CDR2 are SGDLS and YYNGEE. The CDR3 coding sequence is TGTGCCAGCAGCGTGAAGGATACGCAGTATTTT. This translates into CASSVKDTQYF.

The chain recombines TRBV2 with TRBJ1-5, with a tentative D call TRBD1 (5 bases). CDR1 and CDR2 (germline): SNHLY, FYNNEI. V was clipped by 6 bases and J by 7 bases, with 16 bases between them. The CDR3 is 14 amino acids. The CDR3 loop reads CASRVDSKGQPQHF. In DNA form, the CDR3 reads TGTGCCAGCAGGGTCGACAGTAAGGGGCAGCCCCAGCATTTT. The variable domain in full, completed from reference TRBV2 and TRBJ1-5, reads EPEVTQTPSHQVTQMGQEVILRCVPISNHLYFYWYRQILGQKVEFLVSFYNNEISEKSEIFDDQFSVERPDGSNFTLKIRSTKLEDSAMYFCASRVDSKGQPQHFGDGTRLSIL.

The chain recombines TRBV7-2 with TRBJ2-2, with a weak D call TRBD1 (6 bases). Trimming cost V 4 bases and J 2 bases, with 11 bases left between them. CDR3 length: 15 residues. Germline CDR1 reads SGHTA; CDR2 reads FQGNSA. The CDR3, as DNA: TGTGCCAGCAGCTCGTCAGGGGCCAACACCGGGGAGCTGTTTTTT. This encodes CASSSSGANTGELFF.

V gene TRBV5-1 combines with J gene TRBJ2-7; 7 positions agree with TRBD1. CDR3 size: 14 residues. The junction had 12 bases not matched to a gene; V was cut back by 3 bases and J by 9 bases. Germline lookup yields CDR1 SGHRS and CDR2 YFSETQ. The CDR3 sequence is CASSSAGTVEGQYF. Here the CDR3 DNA reads TGCGCCAGCAGCTCAGCCGGGACAGTTGAAGGGCAGTACTTC.

The chain joins TRBV5-1 to TRBJ1-1; D might be TRBD1 (6 bases). The CDR3 has 15 amino acids. V lost 5 bases, J lost 1 base, and 15 bases lay in between. Germline-derived CDR1 and CDR2 are SGHRS and YFSETQ. CDR3 bases: TGCGCCAGCAGTTCCCAGGGGCGATGGAACACTGAAGCTTTCTTT. Its translation: CASSSQGRWNTEAFF.

The chain has TRBV7-2 and TRBJ1-1, with D uncertain. Trimming shortened V by 4 bases and J by 7 bases, and 10 bases separated the two germline ends. The CDR3 is 12 amino acids. Germline loops: CDR1 SGHTA, CDR2 FQGNSA. CDR3 DNA: TGTGCCAGCAGCTCCACGGGTCTTGAAGCTTTCTTT. This encodes CASSSTGLEAFF.

V usage is TRBV5-6 and J usage is TRBJ1-1, with D unclear. Germline V gene lookup returns CDR1 SGHDT and CDR2 YYEEEE. The CDR3 covers 14 residues. V was clipped by 5 bases and J by 8 bases, with 19 bases between them. This chain's CDR3 is CASRIRGRVLEAFF. CDR3 nucleotides: TGTGCCAGCAGAATACGAGGGCGAGTTTTAGAAGCTTTCTTT. Using reference TRBV5-6 and TRBJ1-1 for the parts outside the CDR3, the full variable domain is DAGVTQSPTHLIKTRGQQVTLRCSPKSGHDTVSWYQQALGQGPQFIFQYYEEEERQRGNFPDRFSGHQFPNYSSELNVNALLLGDSALYLCASRIRGRVLEAFFGQGTRLTVV.

The genes are TRBV19 and TRBJ1-2, with 7 bases fitting TRBD1. Per the germline V gene, CDR1 is LNHDA and CDR2 is SQIVND (reference sequence). Trimming cost V 5 bases and J 0 bases; bases outside gene matches: 6. This CDR3 is built from 15 residues. The CDR3, as DNA: TGTGCCAGTAGTGCTAATGACAGGGCTAACTATGGCTACACCTTC. Translation gives CASSANDRANYGYTF.

This chain uses TRBV28 with TRBJ2-3; D not certain. CDR1 is MDHEN, CDR2 SYDVKM, per germline. Trimming took off 6 bases at V and 5 bases at J, with 15 bases between the two ends. The length of the CDR3 is 14 residues. CDR3 sequence reads: CASRKGGEEDTQYF. The CDR3 nucleotides are TGTGCCAGCAGAAAAGGCGGTGAGGAAGATACGCAGTATTTT.

The chain recombines TRBV19 with TRBJ1-5; no reliable D call. The CDR3 is 12 residues long. CDR1 is LNHDA, CDR2 SQIVND, per germline (reference sequence). Trimming shortened V by 10 bases and J by 3 bases, and 10 bases separated the two germline ends. The CDR3 sequence is CAIGLYNQPQHF. In DNA form, the CDR3 reads TGTGCCATCGGACTGTACAATCAGCCCCAGCATTTT.

This chain links TRBV9 with TRBJ1-1; no firm D call. The CDR3 consists of 13 residues. Trimming removed 3 bases from V and 3 bases from J, with 9 bases in between. Germline V gives CDR1 SGDLS, CDR2 YYNGEE. CDR3 nucleotide sequence: TGTGCCAGCAGCGGGACCCTTTACACTGAAGCTTTCTTT. As protein: CASSGTLYTEAFF.

The chain links TRBV6-5 to TRBJ2-7; 8 bases match TRBD2. Germline values: CDR1 MNHEY, CDR2 SVGAGI. The CDR3 length is 15 residues. V gave up 0 bases and J gave up 4 bases; unmatched junction bases: 5. The CDR3 protein is CASSYSDGRAYEQYF. DNA of the CDR3: TGTGCCAGCAGTTACTCGGACGGGAGGGCGTACGAGCAGTACTTC.

The CDR3 bases are TGTGCCAGCAGTCCCCAAGTCGATGAGCAGTTCTTC. Its protein is CASSPQVDEQFF. V usage is TRBV28 and J usage is TRBJ2-1, with D hard to call. V lost 5 bases, J lost 8 bases, and 10 bases lay in between. Per the germline V gene, CDR1 is MDHEN and CDR2 is SYDVKM. The CDR3 is 12 residues long.

The chain couples TRBV7-9 to TRBJ1-3; the D is unclear. Trimming left V 7 bases short and J 0 bases short, with 16 bases between. The CDR3 runs 16 residues. The V gene's germline CDR1 is SEHNR and CDR2 FQNEAQ (reference sequence). DNA for the CDR3: TGTGCCAGCACCCGATCGTCGGGTGACTCTGGAAACACCATATATTTT. Translated: CASTRSSGDSGNTIYF.

The chain links TRBV14 to TRBJ2-3; 9 bases agree with TRBD1. Trimming at V came to 4 bases and at J to 2 bases, leaving 7 bases not matched to a gene. This CDR3 is built from 16 residues. The V gene's germline CDR1 is SGHDN and CDR2 FVKESK. This CDR3 reads CASSRGQGRDTDTQYF. CDR3 in DNA: TGTGCCAGCAGCCGTGGACAGGGGCGAGACACAGATACGCAGTATTTT.

The chain carries TRBV5-1 and TRBJ2-1; tentative D call: TRBD2 (6 bases). CDR3 length equals 16 residues. Per germline, CDR1 SGHRS and CDR2 YFSETQ. V lost 0 bases to trimming and J lost 7 bases, with 17 bases between them. The CDR3 DNA follows: TGCGCCAGCAGCTTGGTAGGTGGAGGGGTAGGGAATGAGCAGTTCTTC. Amino acid sequence: CASSLVGGGVGNEQFF.

The chain joins TRBV7-9 to TRBJ2-5, with a possible D match to TRBD2 (6 bases). Trimming removed 8 bases at V and 4 bases at J, with 17 bases between. CDR3 length equals 14 residues. Germline CDR1 is SEHNR and CDR2 is FQNEAQ (reference sequence). This CDR3 is CASADSGTGETQYF. DNA for the CDR3: TGTGCCAGCGCGGATAGCGGCACCGGAGAGACCCAGTACTTC.

The chain links TRBV5-1 to TRBJ2-7; 7 nucleotides line up with TRBD1. The CDR3 spans 13 residues. V lost 2 bases, J lost 6 bases, and 5 bases stayed unmatched. The germline V gene has CDR1 SGHRS and CDR2 YFSETQ. CDR3 loop: CASSFDRVGEQYF. The CDR3 coding sequence is TGCGCCAGCAGCTTTGACAGGGTGGGCGAGCAGTACTTC. Combining the CDR3 with reference TRBV5-1 and TRBJ2-7 gives the whole variable domain KAGVTQTPRYLIKTRGQQVTLSCSPISGHRSVSWYQQTPGQGLQFLFEYFSETQRNKGNFPGRFSGRQFSNSRSEMNVSTLELGDSALYLCASSFDRVGEQYFGPGTRLTVT.

The sample holds one count of this clone. The rearrangement links TRBV30 to TRBJ2-7; 8 bases line up with TRBD1. Germline V gives CDR1 GTSNPN, CDR2 SVGIG (reference sequence). Trimming at V came to 3 bases and at J to 5 bases, leaving 6 bases not matched to a gene. This CDR3 is 13 amino acids long. Written as DNA, the CDR3 is TGTGCCTGGAGCGTGGACAGGGCCCACGAGCAGTACTTC. It encodes CAWSVDRAHEQYF.

Comment on this clone: Other nucleotide sequences in the sample specify the same CDR3. The gene calls are TRBV18 and TRBJ2-7; a weak D match, TRBD2 (6 bases). V lost 3 bases and J lost 7, with 10 bases in between. The CDR3 contains 12 residues. In germline, CDR1 is KGHSH, CDR2 LQKENI. The CDR3 coding sequence is TGTGCCAGCTCACCGTCGGGGGATGAGCAGTACTTC. It codes for CASSPSGDEQYF. Based on the CDR3 plus reference TRBV18 and TRBJ2-7, the full variable domain is NAGVMQNPRHLVRRRGQEARLRCSPMKGHSHVYWYRQLPEEGLKFMVYLQKENIIDESGMPKERFSAEFPKEGPSILRIQQVVRGDSAAYFCASSPSGDEQYFGPGTRLTVT.

The V gene is TRBV28, the J gene TRBJ2-7; possibly TRBD1 or TRBD2 for D (5 bases each). Germline CDR1 MDHEN, CDR2 SYDVKM. Trimming removed 10 bases at V and 6 bases at J, with 19 bases between. The CDR3 is 13 residues long. This CDR3 is CATQGPHLPEQYF. CDR3 DNA sequence: TGTGCCACCCAGGGACCCCACCTTCCCGAGCAGTACTTC.

This sequence joins TRBV15 and TRBJ2-7; D gene unclear. Germline CDR1 is LNHNV and CDR2 is YYDKDF (reference sequence). Trimming left V 3 bases short and J 0 bases short, with 9 bases between. CDR3 length: 14 residues. CDR3 region: CATSSRINSYEQYF. DNA for the CDR3: TGTGCCACCAGCAGTAGAATCAACTCCTACGAGCAGTACTTC.

The chain joins TRBV9 to TRBJ2-7; no definite D call. Between the trimmed V and J ends, which lost 2 bases and 2 bases, there was a span of 11 bases. The V gene's germline CDR1 is SGDLS and CDR2 YYNGEE. This CDR3 comprises 14 residues. CDR3 nucleotide sequence: TGTGCCAGCAGCGTTAATGGGCAGACCTACGAGCAGTACTTC. Translating it yields CASSVNGQTYEQYF.

The table lists this clone with a few counts. The rearrangement joins TRBV27 to TRBJ1-5; no firm D call. CDR3 size: 13 residues. The germline V gene has CDR1 MNHEY and CDR2 SMNVEV (reference sequence). The ends were cut back, 8 bases at V and 7 bases at J, with 15 bases in the middle. In DNA, the CDR3 is TGTGCCAGCCGGCGGGTCTCTGGGCAGCCCCAGCATTTT. Its protein is CASRRVSGQPQHF.

The chain couples TRBV18 to TRBJ1-5; D remains unclear. Germline V gives CDR1 KGHSH, CDR2 LQKENI. CDR3 length: 13 residues. Trimming removed 3 bases from V and 4 bases from J, with 7 bases in between. The CDR3 loop is CASSPGPNQPQHF. The CDR3 DNA follows: TGTGCCAGCTCACCCGGACCAAATCAGCCCCAGCATTTT.

The gene calls are TRBV6-6 and TRBJ1-5, with D hard to call. In germline, CDR1 is MNHNY, CDR2 SVGAGI (reference sequence). Trimming cost V 3 bases and J 5 bases, with 11 bases left between them. The CDR3 covers 14 residues. The CDR3 loop is CASSYGMSDQPQHF. CDR3 sequence (DNA): TGTGCCAGCAGTTATGGGATGTCTGATCAGCCCCAGCATTTT.

V and J are TRBV19 and TRBJ2-3; TRBD2 matches 8 bases. Germline CDR1 and CDR2: LNHDA and SQIVND (reference sequence). The trim removed 5 bases at V and 4 bases at J, leaving 8 bases unmatched. The CDR3 covers 15 residues. CDR3 nucleotide sequence: TGTGCCAGTAGTTCCCCCGGGACTAGGGCAGATACGCAGTATTTT. Translation gives CASSSPGTRADTQYF.

The chain combines TRBV6-4 with TRBJ2-7, with 10 bases lining up with TRBD2. The CDR3 runs to 17 residues. The germline V gene encodes CDR1 MRHNA and CDR2 SNTAGT. After removal of 4 bases from V and 0 bases from J, the junction contained 9 bases not matched to a gene. The DNA for the CDR3 is TGTGCCAGCAGTGGGGAAGCTAGCGGGAGTTACTCCTACGAGCAGTACTTC. It codes for CASSGEASGSYSYEQYF.

For the CDR3, the DNA is TGCGCCAGCAGCCACCGGGACAGGGCAGTTGACATTCAGTACTTC. Translation gives CASSHRDRAVDIQYF. J is TRBJ2-4 and V is TRBV4-3, with 9 bases aligning to TRBD1. CDR1 and CDR2 from the germline V gene are LGHNA and YSLEER. The CDR3 runs 15 residues. V dropped 3 bases and J dropped 8; count of bases not matched to a gene: 8.

V usage is TRBV10-3 and J usage is TRBJ1-2; D gene ambiguous. Between the trimmed V and J ends, which lost 4 bases and 4 bases, there was a span of 4 bases. Germline CDR1 and CDR2: ENHRY and SYGVKD. CDR3 length: 11 amino acids. The CDR3 DNA reads TGTGCCATCAGTGCCAGCTATGGCTACACCTTC. As protein: CAISASYGYTF.